The 9 T cell receptor beta chains presented below share a single source sample, sequenced in a study of beta chain features in type 1 diabetes. The isolated RNA, all of it, was reverse transcribed, so expressed TCRB transcripts were what got sequenced. The repertoire was sequenced with immunoSEQ multiplex PCR; TCRdb's copy has only in-frame clones and lacks some. The sample holds approximately 140,000 clones, 9.5% to 10% seen once. The source material was central memory CD4+ T cells from blood. The receptors shown here come from a woman between 40 and 50 years old in good health.

This clone has just a few counts. Other DNA variants within this sample encode the same CDR3. The V call is TRBV5-1, the J call TRBJ2-2; tentatively, D is TRBD1 (5 bases). V was shortened by 4 bases and J by 4 bases, with 8 bases between the two germline ends. The CDR3 has 13 residues. From germline, CDR1 is SGHRS and CDR2 YFSETQ. Written as DNA, the CDR3 is TGCGCCAGCAGCCCCCAGGGCACCGGGGAGCTGTTTTTT. It specifies CASSPQGTGELFF.

A few counts support this clone. The V call is TRBV11-2, the J call TRBJ2-1; D remains ambiguous. The CDR3 sequence is 13 residues long. The germline V gene encodes CDR1 SGHAT and CDR2 FQNNGV. Trimming left V 3 bases short and J 7 bases short, with 10 bases between. CDR3 sequence reads: CASSLIPSNEQFF. In nucleotides, the CDR3 is TGTGCCAGCAGCTTGATTCCTAGTAATGAGCAGTTCTTC.

There are a few counts of this clone. The J gene is TRBJ2-7, the V gene TRBV6-5, with D tentatively TRBD1 (6 bases). The CDR3 runs to 13 residues. Germline CDR1 MNHEY, CDR2 SVGAGI. V was trimmed by 8 bases and J by 3 bases, leaving 14 bases between them. CDR3 protein: CASRGRTVYEQYF. As DNA, the CDR3 is TGTGCCAGCCGAGGACGGACAGTCTACGAGCAGTACTTC.

This clone was seen ten or more times. The chain joins TRBV28 to TRBJ2-5; maybe TRBD2 (7 bases). Per the germline V gene, CDR1 is MDHEN and CDR2 is SYDVKM. The length of the CDR3 is 15 residues. Trimming pared 1 base from V and 4 bases from J, leaving 13 bases between. CDR3 DNA sequence: TGTGCCAGCAGTTTATACGGGGGGCGAGGAGAGACCCAGTACTTC. This codes for CASSLYGGRGETQYF. Looking up the rest from reference TRBV28 and TRBJ2-5 gives the full variable domain: DVKVTQSSRYLVKRTGEKVFLECVQDMDHENMFWYRQDPGLGLRLIYFSYDVKMKEKGDIPEGYSVSREKKERFSLILESASTNQTSMYLCASSLYGGRGETQYFGPGTRLLVL.

The chain combines TRBV2 with TRBJ2-2, with 14 bases identical to TRBD2. CDR1 SNHLY and CDR2 FYNNEI come from the germline V gene. The CDR3 loop spans 17 amino acids. V was clipped by 6 bases and J by 2 bases; unmatched bases: 5. The CDR3 DNA reads TGTGCCAGCAGGACGACTAGCGGGGGGGTAAACACCGGGGAGCTGTTTTTT. The encoded protein is CASRTTSGGVNTGELFF. The whole variable domain, remainder taken from reference TRBV2 and TRBJ2-2, is EPEVTQTPSHQVTQMGQEVILRCVPISNHLYFYWYRQILGQKVEFLVSFYNNEISEKSEIFDDQFSVERPDGSNFTLKIRSTKLEDSAMYFCASRTTSGGVNTGELFFGEGSRLTVL.

This chain links TRBV4-3 with TRBJ2-1; 10 positions match TRBD2. The CDR3 runs 17 residues. Germline-derived CDR1 and CDR2 are LGHNA and YSLEER. V was pared by 1 base and J by 2 bases, with 5 bases of the junction left unmatched. Here the CDR3 reads CASSQALAGVPYNEQFF. For the CDR3, the DNA is TGCGCCAGCAGCCAAGCTCTAGCGGGGGTACCCTACAATGAGCAGTTCTTC.

This clone was counted at least ten times. Here the CDR3 reads CAISVAGEETQYF. As DNA, the CDR3 is TGTGCCATCAGTGTCGCGGGGGAAGAGACCCAGTACTTC. The chain couples TRBV10-3 to TRBJ2-5, with 7 bases lining up with TRBD2. CDR3 length: 13 residues. With V trimmed by 4 bases and J by 3 bases, 2 bases remained unmatched. The germline gives CDR1 ENHRY, CDR2 SYGVKD.

This clone was observed a few times. The chain combines TRBV7-8 with TRBJ2-3, with 7 bases lining up with TRBD2. The V gene end was trimmed by 0 bases and the J gene end by 1 base; junction bases not matched to a gene: 4. Germline values: CDR1 SGHVS, CDR2 FQNEAQ. CDR3 length equals 16 residues. CDR3 DNA sequence: TGTGCCAGCAGCTTAGCTCCGGGACTACGCACAGATACGCAGTATTTT. This gives the protein CASSLAPGLRTDTQYF.

In its sample, this clone was seen a few times. Other DNA sequences within the sample encode an identical CDR3. CDR3 nucleotide sequence: TGTGCCAGCAGCCCTTTCCAAGAGACCCAGTACTTC. Its protein is CASSPFQETQYF. The V gene is TRBV6-1, the J gene TRBJ2-5; D is unclear. Germline V gene lookup returns CDR1 MNHNS and CDR2 SASEGT. V was clipped by 6 bases and J by 1 base, with 6 bases between them. The CDR3 length is 12 residues.